These T cell receptor beta chains were read from a single sample in a study of cytomegalovirus exposure and HLA in healthy donors. Assay used: immunoSEQ multiplex PCR; TCRdb lists only in-frame clones, some missing. The sample shows about 150,000 clones, roughly 74% of them seen only once. Sequencing was carried out using PBMCs. Receptors originate from a man aged 18 to 29 in good health and CMV-seronegative. CDR3s include the opening cysteine and the closing phenylalanine or tryptophan. A D gene is named only where the DNA matches it firmly. Clone size appears in some rows only: once, few, many, or a class for an expanded clone.

d_call clone_size j_call v_call cdr3_nt cdr3_aa
NA NA TRBJ2-2 TRBV11-2 TGTGCCAGCAGGCTACCCGGGCGCGGGTTAAGGAAAGCAGCCGGGGAGCTGTTTTTT CASRLPGRGLRKAAGELFF
TRBD1 NA TRBJ2-7 TRBV6-5 TGTGCCAGCAGTCCCGGGACAGGGGAGTACGAGCAGTACTTC CASSPGTGEYEQYF
NA NA TRBJ2-1 TRBV7-8 TGTGCCGGCAGCCCCCACGCCCAGAATGAGCAGTTCTTC CAGSPHAQNEQFF
NA NA TRBJ2-1 TRBV5-8 TGTGCCAGCAGCGGACCTCAGGGAAATGAGCAGTTCTTC CASSGPQGNEQFF
NA NA TRBJ2-1 TRBV7-8 TGTGCCAGCAGCTTAGCGGCCCGGGGTACTCACAATGAGCAGTTCTTC CASSLAARGTHNEQFF
TRBD1 NA TRBJ2-7 TRBV16 TGTGCCAGCAGCCAATTAGCATCGGGACAGGTTTCCTACGAGCAGTACTTC CASSQLASGQVSYEQYF
NA few TRBJ1-2 TRBV6-1 TGTGCCAGCAGTGAATGGGCAGGCTATGGCTACACCTTC CASSEWAGYGYTF
NA NA TRBJ1-1 TRBV9 TGTGCCAGCAGCGTTGCGGGGGCGAACACTGAAGCTTTCTTT CASSVAGANTEAFF
NA NA TRBJ1-4 TRBV5-1 TGCGCCAGCAGCCGGGAAGACAGGCCATCGGGAAAACTGTTTTTT CASSREDRPSGKLFF
NA NA TRBJ2-3 TRBV28 TGTGCCAGCAGTCGGACTTTAATCACAGATACGCAGTATTTT CASSRTLITDTQYF
TRBD1 few TRBJ1-3 TRBV7-9 TGTGCCAGCAGCTTAGGACAGGGCTCGGGAAACACCATATATTTT CASSLGQGSGNTIYF
NA NA TRBJ1-1 TRBV4-3 TGCGCCAGCTCAGACGGGTTGAACACTGAAGCTTTCTTT CASSDGLNTEAFF
TRBD2 NA TRBJ2-1 TRBV7-2 TGTGCCAGCAGCCGAGCGGGGGGGGCCTCACGTGAGCAGTTCTTC CASSRAGGASREQFF
NA NA TRBJ2-1 TRBV28 TGTGCCAGCAGTTTAGGCCAGGGAGGCAGGCAGTTCTTC CASSLGQGGRQFF
NA few TRBJ2-1 TRBV5-1 TGCGCCAGCAGATTAGAACAGGAGACGTACAATGAGCAGTTCTTC CASRLEQETYNEQFF
TRBD1 NA TRBJ2-1 TRBV9 TGTGCCAGTTCGAGACAGGGGGGGTACAATGAGCAGTTCTTC CASSRQGGYNEQFF
NA few TRBJ1-1 TRBV27 TGTGCCAGCAGTCTCGGACACTTAGGGATGGCTGAAGCTTTCTTT CASSLGHLGMAEAFF
TRBD1 NA TRBJ1-3 TRBV7-8 TGTGCCAGCAGCATGGACAGGGGCCCGAGGGACACCATATATTTT CASSMDRGPRDTIYF
NA NA TRBJ1-2 TRBV4-2 TGTGCCAGCAGCCAAGAGACCGGGCGGGGAGACTATGGCTACACCTTC CASSQETGRGDYGYTF
NA NA TRBJ1-4 TRBV6-1 TGTGCCAGCAGTGAATCTCACTTGGGCCGTGAAAAACTGTTTTTT CASSESHLGREKLFF
NA NA TRBJ1-2 TRBV5-1 TGCGCCAGCAGCCCCGGGGGGCCTAACTATGGCTACACCTTC CASSPGGPNYGYTF
TRBD1 NA TRBJ1-2 TRBV5-1 TGCGCCAGCAGCATACAGGGGGCGACCGGCGGTAACTATGGCTACACCTTC CASSIQGATGGNYGYTF
NA few TRBJ1-6 TRBV5-6 TGTGCCAGCGGACCGAACGGGGGGTATAATTCACCCCTCCACTTT CASGPNGGYNSPLHF
NA few TRBJ2-1 TRBV7-9 TGTGCCAGCAGCTTTCTGACAGCGGGCTCCTACAATGAGCAGTTCTTC CASSFLTAGSYNEQFF
TRBD2 NA TRBJ2-3 TRBV11-2 TGTGCCAGCAGCTTAGAACTAACGCCTAGCGGGGGGACTAGCACAGATACGCAGTATTTT CASSLELTPSGGTSTDTQYF
NA NA TRBJ1-1 TRBV28 TGTGCCAGCAGTGCAGGGACACCGAACACTGAAGCTTTCTTT CASSAGTPNTEAFF
NA NA TRBJ1-1 TRBV6-5 TGTGCCAGCATGTCAGGGCAGCCGAACACTGAAGCTTTCTTT CASMSGQPNTEAFF
NA NA TRBJ2-3 TRBV7-2 TGTGCCAGCAGCCAAGGGACTAGCACAGATACGCAGTATTTT CASSQGTSTDTQYF
NA NA TRBJ1-4 TRBV7-9 TGTGCCAGCAGCCCCGTCGGGGGAAATAGGGAAAAACTGTTTTTT CASSPVGGNREKLFF
NA NA TRBJ2-7 TRBV30 NA CAWGLGTGGF
NA few TRBJ1-4 TRBV19 TGTGCCAGTAGTACCCCCGGGAAAAGACTGTTTTTT CASSTPGKRLFF
TRBD1 NA TRBJ2-1 TRBV7-6 TGTGCCAGCAGCTTATTGGCCGGACAGGGGTTGAGAGGGAATGAGCAGTTCTTC CASSLLAGQGLRGNEQFF
TRBD1 NA TRBJ2-4 TRBV2 TGTGCCAGCACCTTAACGACAGGGTCGAACATTCAGTACTTC CASTLTTGSNIQYF
NA once TRBJ1-2 TRBV19 TGTGCCAGTTCTAGTTGGGTAGATGGCTACACCTTC CASSSWVDGYTF
TRBD2 NA TRBJ2-1 TRBV4-1 TGCGCCAGCAGCCAAGTGCTAGCGGGGGGCCCGGGTGAGCAGTTCTTC CASSQVLAGGPGEQFF
NA NA TRBJ1-1 TRBV9 TGTGCCAGCAGCGTGGCGGGGGGTGGCAGGGGAGCGAACACTGAAGCTTTCTTT CASSVAGGGRGANTEAFF
NA NA TRBJ2-1 TRBV4-1 TGCGCCAGCAGCCAAGCGGCAGGACAACGGAATGAGCAGTTCTTC CASSQAAGQRNEQFF
TRBD2 few TRBJ2-1 TRBV27 TGTGCCAGCAGTTTTCGCCGAGCGGGGGGGCTGTCCAATGAGCAGTTCTTC CASSFRRAGGLSNEQFF
NA NA TRBJ2-3 TRBV30 TGTGCCTGGACGGCAAGCAGGAGCACAGATACGCAGTATTTT CAWTASRSTDTQYF
NA once TRBJ1-1 TRBV6-5 TGTGCCAGCAGTTACCAAGCTACCGTTAACACTGAAGCTTTCTTT CASSYQATVNTEAFF
TRBD2 NA TRBJ2-1 TRBV5-1 TGCGCCAGCAGCGCGGACGGACTAGGAAATTACAATGATGAGCAGTTCTTC CASSADGLGNYNDEQFF
TRBD1 NA TRBJ1-2 TRBV9 TGTGCCAGCAGCGTAGCTTTCGGGACAGGGGGCGTAAATGGCTACACCTTC CASSVAFGTGGVNGYTF
TRBD1 NA TRBJ2-1 TRBV7-9 TGTGCCAGCAGCTTAGGGGAACGGACAGGGGGGGACAATGAGCAGTTCTTC CASSLGERTGGDNEQFF
NA NA TRBJ1-1 TRBV2 TGTGCCAGCAGTCCAGGGTATTATGAAGCTTTCTTT CASSPGYYEAFF
NA NA TRBJ1-1 TRBV6-6 TGTGCCAGCACCCCGAAATTGCGGGGCCCGAACACTGAAGCTTTCTTT CASTPKLRGPNTEAFF
NA NA TRBJ1-6 TRBV2 TGTGCCAGCAGTGACGAGGGTCAAGGAAATTCACCCCTCCACTTT CASSDEGQGNSPLHF
NA NA TRBJ2-1 TRBV6-6 TGTGCCAGCAGTTACACAGGGACCCACAATGAGCAGTTCTTC CASSYTGTHNEQFF
NA few TRBJ1-2 TRBV7-2 TGTGCCAGCAGCCCATCGGCGGATACTGACTATGGCTACACCTTC CASSPSADTDYGYTF
TRBD1 NA TRBJ2-7 TRBV11-2 TGTGCCAGCAGCCGTCGGACAGGGGAATCCTACGAGCAGTACTTC CASSRRTGESYEQYF
NA NA TRBJ2-1 TRBV6-1 TGTGCCAGCGCTACAGGGCCCTACAATGAGCAGTTCTTC CASATGPYNEQFF
NA NA TRBJ1-5 TRBV6-5 TGTGCCAGCAGCCCTCGGGGGAGCAATCAGCCCCAGCATTTT CASSPRGSNQPQHF
TRBD1 NA TRBJ1-5 TRBV27 TGTGCCAGCAGTCCGGGGACAGGGCCCAATCAGCCCCAGCATTTT CASSPGTGPNQPQHF
TRBD2 few TRBJ2-3 TRBV29-1 TGCAGCGTTGATCCAGGAGCGGGGGGGATCACAGATACGCAGTATTTT CSVDPGAGGITDTQYF